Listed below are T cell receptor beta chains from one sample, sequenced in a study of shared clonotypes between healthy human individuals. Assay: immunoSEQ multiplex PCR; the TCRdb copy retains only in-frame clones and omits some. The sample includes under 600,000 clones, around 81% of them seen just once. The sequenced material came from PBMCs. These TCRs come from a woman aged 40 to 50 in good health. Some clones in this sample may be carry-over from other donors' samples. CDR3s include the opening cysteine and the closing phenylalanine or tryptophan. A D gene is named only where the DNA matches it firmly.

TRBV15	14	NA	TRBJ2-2	CATSRDWLTGELFF	TGTGCCACCAGCAGAGATTGGCTTACCGGGGAGCTGTTTTTT
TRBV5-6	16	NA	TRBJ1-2	CASSLARGARRVGYTF	TGTGCCAGCAGCCTCGCCAGGGGCGCACGTCGTGTGGGCTACACCTTC
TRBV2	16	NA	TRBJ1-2	CASSEALFGDSYGYTF	TGTGCCAGCAGTGAAGCGCTTTTCGGGGACTCATATGGCTACACCTTC
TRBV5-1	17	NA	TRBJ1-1	CASSARPMTDMNTEAFF	TGCGCCAGCAGCGCGCGTCCTATGACAGACATGAACACTGAAGCTTTCTTT
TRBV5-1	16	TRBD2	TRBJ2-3	CASSWNLAGATDTQYF	TGCGCCAGCAGCTGGAACCTAGCGGGAGCGACAGATACGCAGTATTTT
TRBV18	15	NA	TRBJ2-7	CASSPLGIHSYEQYF	TGTGCCAGCTCACCCCTGGGCATACACTCCTACGAGCAGTACTTC
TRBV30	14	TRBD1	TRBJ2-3	CAYGQGRTVDTQYF	TGTGCCTACGGACAGGGCAGAACTGTGGATACGCAGTATTTT
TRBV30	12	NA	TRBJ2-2	CAWTGNTGELFF	TGTGCCTGGACTGGGAACACCGGGGAGCTGTTTTTT
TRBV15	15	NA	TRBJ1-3	CATSRDGGSGNTIYF	TGTGCCACCAGCAGAGACGGAGGGTCTGGAAACACCATATATTTT
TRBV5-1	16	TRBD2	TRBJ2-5	CASSPGLAGGWETQYF	TGCGCCAGCAGCCCAGGACTAGCGGGAGGCTGGGAGACCCAGTACTTC
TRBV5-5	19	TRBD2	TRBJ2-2	CASSSQGRTSGRETGELFF	TGTGCCAGCAGCTCGCAGGGGCGGACTAGCGGGAGAGAGACCGGGGAGCTGTTTTTT
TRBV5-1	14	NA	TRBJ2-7	CASSWTVDSGEQYF	TGCGCCAGCAGCTGGACAGTGGATTCAGGCGAGCAGTACTTC